The sequence of this T cell receptor (beta chain) was determined in a study of Ad26.COV2.S vaccination and SARS-CoV-2 variants. Some clones are missing from TCRdb's copy, which holds only in-frame ones; the method was immunoSEQ multiplex PCR. The table includes 440,000 or so clones, roughly 90% detected once. The treatment was: some 19 received Ad26.COV2.S at low or high dose, single or two shots; about 5 received placebo; per-sample allocation not given. Sample collection was performed on day 63 after the first vaccine or placebo injection. V lost 1 base and J lost 3, with 7 bases in between. This CDR3 contains 15 residues. Germline assignment: CDR1 LGHDT and CDR2 YNNKEL (reference sequence).

The sample was peripheral blood, taken in a trial of Ad26.COV2.S vaccine versus placebo. The rearrangement uses TRBV3-1 (or the pseudogene TRBV3-2) and TRBJ2-6; a weak D match, TRBD1 (5 bases). This sequence was found in a person aged 18-60 years who received the Ad26.COV2.S COVID-19 vaccine or a placebo. The CDR3 spells CASSQGGGGANVLTF. The CDR3 DNA is TGTGCCAGCAGCCAAGGGGGCGGTGGGGCCAACGTCCTGACTTTC.